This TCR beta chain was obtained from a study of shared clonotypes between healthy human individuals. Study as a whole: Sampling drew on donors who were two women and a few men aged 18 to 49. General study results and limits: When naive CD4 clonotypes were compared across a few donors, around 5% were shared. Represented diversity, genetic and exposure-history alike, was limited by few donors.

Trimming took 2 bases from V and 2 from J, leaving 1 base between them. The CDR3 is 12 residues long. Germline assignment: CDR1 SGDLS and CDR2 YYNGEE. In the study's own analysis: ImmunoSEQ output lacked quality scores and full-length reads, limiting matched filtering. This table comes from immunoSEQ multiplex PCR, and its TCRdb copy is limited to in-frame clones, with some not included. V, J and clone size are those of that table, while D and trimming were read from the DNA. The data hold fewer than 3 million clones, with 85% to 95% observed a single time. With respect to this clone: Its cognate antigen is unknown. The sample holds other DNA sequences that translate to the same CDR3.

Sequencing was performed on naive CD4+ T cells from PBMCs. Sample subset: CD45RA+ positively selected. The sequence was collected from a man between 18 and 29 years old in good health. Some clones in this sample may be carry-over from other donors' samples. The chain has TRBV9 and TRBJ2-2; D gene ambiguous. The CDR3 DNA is TGTGCCAGCAGCGTTAACACCGGGGAGCTGTTTTTT. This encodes CASSVNTGELFF.